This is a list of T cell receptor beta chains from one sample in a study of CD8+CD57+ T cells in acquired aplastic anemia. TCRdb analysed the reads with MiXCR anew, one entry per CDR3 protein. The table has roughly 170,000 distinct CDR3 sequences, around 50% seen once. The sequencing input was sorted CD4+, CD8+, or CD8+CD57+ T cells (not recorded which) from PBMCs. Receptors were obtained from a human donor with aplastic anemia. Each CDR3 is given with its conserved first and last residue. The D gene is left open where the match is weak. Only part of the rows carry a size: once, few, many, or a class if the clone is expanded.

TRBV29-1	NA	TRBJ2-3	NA	TGCAGCGTTGACAACCCGGATACGCAGTATTTT	CSVDNPDTQYF
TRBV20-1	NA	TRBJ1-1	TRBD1	TGCAGTGCTAGCCTCCGGGACAGGGACACTGAAGCTTTCTTT	CSASLRDRDTEAFF
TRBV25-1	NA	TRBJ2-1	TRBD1	TGTGCCAGCATGGGGACAGGGGGGGGGCCAAAAGGGCAGTTCTTC	CASMGTGGGPKGQFF
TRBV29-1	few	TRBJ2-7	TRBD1	TGCAGCGTCGACCCGGGACAGGGATTCTCCTACGAGCAGTACTTC	CSVDPGQGFSYEQYF
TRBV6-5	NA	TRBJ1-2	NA	TGTGCCAGCAGTTACTCAACCGGGCAGCCGTCTGGTGGCTACACCTTC	CASSYSTGQPSGGYTF
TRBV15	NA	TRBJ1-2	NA	TGTGCCACCAGAACCCGGGGAGGCGGTCGCTACACCTTC	CATRTRGGGRYTF
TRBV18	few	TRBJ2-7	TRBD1	TGTGCCAGCTCACCACCGGTGGGACAGGGGGCCCACGAGCAGTACTTC	CASSPPVGQGAHEQYF
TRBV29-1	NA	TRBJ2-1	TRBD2	TGCAGCGTGAGTTCACGGACTAGCGGGGCCTACAATGAGCAGTTCTTC	CSVSSRTSGAYNEQFF
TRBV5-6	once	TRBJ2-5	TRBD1	TGTGCCAGCAGCTACCCGACAGGGAGTGGGAGAGAGACCCAGTACTTC	CASSYPTGSGRETQYF
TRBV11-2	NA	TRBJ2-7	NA	TGTGCCAGCAGCTCCCGGGACACCAACCTCGGCTACGAGCAGTACTTC	CASSSRDTNLGYEQYF
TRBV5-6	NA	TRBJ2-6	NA	TGTGCCAGCAGCTTGGCAGGGTCTGGGGCCAGCGTCCTGACTTTC	CASSLAGSGASVLTF
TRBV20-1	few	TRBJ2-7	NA	TGCAGTGCCCCGAAGGCGCAGGGTACTTACGAGCAGTACTTC	CSAPKAQGTYEQYF
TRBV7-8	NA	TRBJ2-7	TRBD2	TGTGCCAGCAGCTTAGTCAGGAAAGGGACTAGCGGGGCCTACGAGCAGTACTTC	CASSLVRKGTSGAYEQYF
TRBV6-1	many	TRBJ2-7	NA	TGTGCCAGCACGAGGGGAAACGACCAGTACTTC	CASTRGNDQYF
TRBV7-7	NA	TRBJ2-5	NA	TGTGCTAGCAGCTTGTTTGGAGGGGCCCAGTACTTC	CASSLFGGAQYF
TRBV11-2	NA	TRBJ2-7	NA	TGTGCCAGCAGCCGTACTCAGGACTTGTCCTACGAGCAGTACTTC	CASSRTQDLSYEQYF
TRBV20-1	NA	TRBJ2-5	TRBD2	TGCAGTGCTAAATGGGCGGGAGGGTCCCAAGAGACCCAGTACTTC	CSAKWAGGSQETQYF
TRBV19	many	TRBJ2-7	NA	TGTGCCAGTAGTGGTTGGGGGATTCACGAGCAGTACTTC	CASSGWGIHEQYF
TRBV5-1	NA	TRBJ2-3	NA	TGCGCCAGCAGCTTGCCTCGTGAGGGAGATACGCAGTATTTT	CASSLPREGDTQYF
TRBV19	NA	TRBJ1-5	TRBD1	TGTGCCAGTAGTCCCCTCGACAGGGATGGACAGCCCCAGCATTTT	CASSPLDRDGQPQHF
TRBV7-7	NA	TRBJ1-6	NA	TGTGCTAGCAGCGACACATTGGGTTCACCCCTCCACTTT	CASSDTLGSPLHF
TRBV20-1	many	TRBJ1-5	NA	TGCAGTGCCGTCCACTCCAATAAGGGCAATCAGCCCCAGCATTTT	CSAVHSNKGNQPQHF
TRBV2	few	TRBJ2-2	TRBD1	TGTGCCAGCTCACCCCGACAGGGCACCGGGGAGCTGTTTTTT	CASSPRQGTGELFF
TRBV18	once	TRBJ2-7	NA	TGTGCCAGCTCACCACCGGTCAGCGGCAACGAGCAGTACTTC	CASSPPVSGNEQYF
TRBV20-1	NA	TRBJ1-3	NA	TGCAGTGCTAGAGATGGACGGACCTCTGGAAACACCATATATTTT	CSARDGRTSGNTIYF
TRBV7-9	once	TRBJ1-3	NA	TGTGCCATCAGGGCACCCTCTGGAAACACCATATATTTT	CAIRAPSGNTIYF
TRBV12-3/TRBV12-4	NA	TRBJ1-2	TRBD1	TGTGCCAGCAGTCCCCTAGGGGACAGCTATGGCTACACCTTC	CASSPLGDSYGYTF
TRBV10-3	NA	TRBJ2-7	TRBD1	TGTGCCATCAGTGGGCCGGACAGGGGGCGGAACGAGCAGTACTTC	CAISGPDRGRNEQYF
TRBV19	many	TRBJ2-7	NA	TGTGCCAGTAGTTCGAGACTAGAAGCATCCTACGAGCAGTACTTC	CASSSRLEASYEQYF
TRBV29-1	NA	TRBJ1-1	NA	TGCAGCGGAGTGAACACTGAAGCTTTCTTT	CSGVNTEAFF
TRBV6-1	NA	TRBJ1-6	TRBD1	TGTGCCACCGGGACAGGGATCTATAATTCACCCCTCCACTTT	CATGTGIYNSPLHF
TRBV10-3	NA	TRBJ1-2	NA	TGTGCCATCCGTGGGGTGGGGGACTATGGCTACACCTTC	CAIRGVGDYGYTF
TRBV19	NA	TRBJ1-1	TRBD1	TGTGCCAGTAGTGGGGGGACAGCGGGGAACACTGAAGCTTTCTTT	CASSGGTAGNTEAFF
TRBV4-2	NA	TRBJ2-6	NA	TGTGCCAGCACGGAGGGGGGGGGGCCCCTCTCTGGGGCCAACGTCCTGACTTTC	CASTEGGGPLSGANVLTF
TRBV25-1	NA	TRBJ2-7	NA	TGTGCTAGAGATAGGGTAGGGGCCAGGGCCTACGAGCAGTACTTC	CARDRVGARAYEQYF
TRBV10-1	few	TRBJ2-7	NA	TGCGCCAGCAGTGCCCTAAAGGGACCCTACGAGCAGTACTTC	CASSALKGPYEQYF
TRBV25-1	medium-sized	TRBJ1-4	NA	TGTGCCAGCAGTGACCCCCGAGGCGATGAAAAACTGTTTTTT	CASSDPRGDEKLFF
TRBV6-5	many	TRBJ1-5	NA	TGTGCCAGCAGTTACGGGGCAGTCGGGCAGCCCCAGCATTTT	CASSYGAVGQPQHF
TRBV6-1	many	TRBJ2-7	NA	TGTGCCAGCAGTCTGGTAAAGGGCTACGAGCAGTACTTC	CASSLVKGYEQYF
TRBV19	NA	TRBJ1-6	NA	TGTGCCAGTAGTATAGATATAGAGTCGAATTCACCCCTCCACTTT	CASSIDIESNSPLHF
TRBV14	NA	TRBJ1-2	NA	TGTGCCAGCAGCCAAGCCATCGAGTATGGCTACACCTTC	CASSQAIEYGYTF
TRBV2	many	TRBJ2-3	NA	TGTGCCAGCAGTGAAGCCATACTAGGGCATGGGACGCAGTATTTT	CASSEAILGHGTQYF
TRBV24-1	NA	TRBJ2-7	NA	TGTGCCACCAGTCCCAGGGGAAGTGGGAGCGAGCAGTACTTC	CATSPRGSGSEQYF
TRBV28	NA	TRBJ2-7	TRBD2	TGTGCCAGCAGTTTCTCACTTGCGGGACTAAGCTACGAGCAGTACTTC	CASSFSLAGLSYEQYF
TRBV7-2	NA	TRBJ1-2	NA	TGTGCCAGCAGCTCGAACGGGGCTTATGGCTACACCTTC	CASSSNGAYGYTF
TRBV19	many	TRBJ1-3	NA	TGTGCCAGTACGAATGCGGGAACCCCTGGAAACACCATATATTTT	CASTNAGTPGNTIYF
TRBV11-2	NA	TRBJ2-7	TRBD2	TGTGCCAGCAGCTCGGGACTAGCGGGGGTTCCCTACGAGCAGTACTTC	CASSSGLAGVPYEQYF
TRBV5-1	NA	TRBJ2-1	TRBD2	TGCGCCAGCAGCTTAGCGGGAGGGCCGTTCAATGAGCAGTTCTTC	CASSLAGGPFNEQFF